The sequence of this T cell receptor (beta chain) was determined in a study of T cells in Graves' hyperthyroidism and ophthalmopathy. The study enrolled patients aged 18 to 65 with newly diagnosed hyperthyroidism of under 2 months' duration. The study based diagnoses on clinical symptoms, serum thyroxine and TRAb, thyroid ultrasound and orbital computed tomography. This clonotype was counted a few times. Its antigen remains unknown. TCR beta CDR3 regions were amplified from RNA transcripts. TCR CDR3 regions were first amplified by RT-PCR with HTBI primers. TCRdb ran MiXCR on the multiplex PCR reads and lists one entry per CDR3 protein. The sample includes 300,000 to 350,000 distinct CDR3 sequences, about 15% of them seen just once. This CDR3 contains 14 residues. The V end lost 3 bases, the J end lost 1 base, and 6 bases lay between the germline ends. The germline V gene encodes CDR1 LGHDT and CDR2 YNNKEL (reference sequence).

Overall study findings and caveats: Blood samples included most of the expanded thyroid clonotypes exceeding 0.001. Separating ophthalmopathy from stable hyperthyroidism was achieved by a 13 V-J model.

The sample taken for sequencing was blood. The clonotype comes from a woman aged 25 to 39 with Graves' hyperthyroidism. This chain links TRBV3-1 with TRBJ1-4; D remains unclear. CDR3 amino acids: CASSQVVTNEKLFF. The CDR3 DNA follows: TGTGCCAGCAGCCAGGTGGTAACTAATGAAAAACTGTTTTTT.